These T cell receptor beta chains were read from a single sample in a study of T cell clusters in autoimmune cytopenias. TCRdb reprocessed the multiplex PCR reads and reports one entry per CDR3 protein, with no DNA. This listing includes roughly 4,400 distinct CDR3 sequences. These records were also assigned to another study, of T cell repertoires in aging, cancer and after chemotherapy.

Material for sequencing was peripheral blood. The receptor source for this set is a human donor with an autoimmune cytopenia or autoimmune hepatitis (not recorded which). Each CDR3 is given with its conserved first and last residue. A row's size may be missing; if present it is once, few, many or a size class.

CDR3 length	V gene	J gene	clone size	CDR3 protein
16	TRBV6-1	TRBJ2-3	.	CASSGTSGGFADTQYF
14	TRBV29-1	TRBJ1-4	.	CSVEALAGDEKLFF
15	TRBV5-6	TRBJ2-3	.	CASSVGLGSTDTQYF
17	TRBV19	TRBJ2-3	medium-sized	CASSNFTWTRRFDTQYF
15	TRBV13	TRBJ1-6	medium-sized	CASSFGTQTSSPLHF
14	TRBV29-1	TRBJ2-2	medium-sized	CSVGTGASTGELFF
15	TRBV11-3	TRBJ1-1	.	CASSQGPKDRGRAFF
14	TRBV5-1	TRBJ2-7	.	CASSPGTDSYEQYF
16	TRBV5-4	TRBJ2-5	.	CASSPTGQGAQETQYF
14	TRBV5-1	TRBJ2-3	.	CASTRDRPADTQYF
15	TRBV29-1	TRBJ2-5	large	CSVEWDRGRSETQYF
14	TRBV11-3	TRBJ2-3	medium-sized	CASSRGWGIDTQYF
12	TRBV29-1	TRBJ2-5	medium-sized	CSVRIGDETQYF
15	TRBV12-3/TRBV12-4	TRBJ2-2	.	CASKPGQPNTGELFF
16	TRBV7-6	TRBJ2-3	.	CASSLLAGGSTDTQYF
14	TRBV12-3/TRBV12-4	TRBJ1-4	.	CASYRGVANEKLFF
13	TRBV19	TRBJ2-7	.	CASSRTDSYEQYF
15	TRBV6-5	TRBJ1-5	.	CASSSSFLGNQPQHF
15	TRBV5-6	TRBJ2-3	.	CASSWPSGAGDTQYF
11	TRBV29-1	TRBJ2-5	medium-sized	CSVNTQETQYF
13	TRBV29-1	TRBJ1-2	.	CSVEGGRNYGYTF
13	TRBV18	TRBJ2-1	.	CASSPLRGDEQFF
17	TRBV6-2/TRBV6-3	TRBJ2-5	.	CASSYSSRGFSHETQYF
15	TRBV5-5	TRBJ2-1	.	CASSFWGQGNNEQFF
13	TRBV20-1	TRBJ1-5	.	CSARVQGNQPQHF
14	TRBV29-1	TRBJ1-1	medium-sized	CSVEGGTSDTEAFF
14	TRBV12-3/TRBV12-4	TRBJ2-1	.	CASSSGLDYNEQFF
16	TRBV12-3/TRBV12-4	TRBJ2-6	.	CASSTGGAVGANVLTF
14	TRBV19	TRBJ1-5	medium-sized	CASSAMGGNQPQHF
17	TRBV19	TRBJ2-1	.	CASSQGLAGAQIYEQFF
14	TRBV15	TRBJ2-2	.	CATSRDLDAGELFF
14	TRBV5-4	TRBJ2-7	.	CASSYGTGGYEQYF
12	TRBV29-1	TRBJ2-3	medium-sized	CSVGRGADTQYF
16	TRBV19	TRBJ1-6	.	CASSIQTGGNNSPLHF
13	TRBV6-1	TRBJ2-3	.	CASSTGNSDTQYF
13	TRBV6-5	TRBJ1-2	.	CASRGQGPYGYTF
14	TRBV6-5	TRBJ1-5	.	CASSREGGDQPQHF
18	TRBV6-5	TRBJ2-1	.	CASSFGPTRDRVYNEQFF
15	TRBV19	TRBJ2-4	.	CASSIVGIAKNIQYF
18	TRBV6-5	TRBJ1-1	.	CASSYWTGGDGLHTEAFF
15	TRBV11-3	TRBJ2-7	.	CASSSRTSGRYEQYF
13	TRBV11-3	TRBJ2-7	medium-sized	CASSRNQGNEQYF
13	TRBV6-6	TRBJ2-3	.	CASSQQTWDTQYF
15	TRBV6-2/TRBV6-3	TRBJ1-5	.	CASSPPGRGAQPQHF
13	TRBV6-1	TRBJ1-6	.	CASTTVQGSPLHF
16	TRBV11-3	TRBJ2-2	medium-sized	CASSLRGMTNTGELFF
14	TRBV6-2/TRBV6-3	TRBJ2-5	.	CASSYLGKRETQYF
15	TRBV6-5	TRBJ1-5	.	CASRTQGGSNQPQHF
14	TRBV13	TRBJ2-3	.	CASSLGGRTDTQYF
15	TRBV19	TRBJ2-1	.	CASSIGQNSYNEQFF
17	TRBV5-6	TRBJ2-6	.	CASSSGQEPSGANVLTF
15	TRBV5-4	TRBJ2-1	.	CASSPGKGGHNEQFF
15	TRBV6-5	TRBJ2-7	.	CASSPPRDTSGEQYF
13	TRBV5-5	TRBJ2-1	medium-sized	CASSSGPYNEQFF
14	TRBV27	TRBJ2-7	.	CASSLGPGVGEQYF
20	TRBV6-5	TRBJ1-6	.	CASSYLTSPRRFAQNSPLHF
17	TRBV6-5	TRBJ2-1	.	CASSPYKRQLFYNEQFF
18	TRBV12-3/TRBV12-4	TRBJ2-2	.	CASTRSGAWITNTGELFF